This T cell receptor beta chain was identified during a study of OX40 agonist ivuxolimab in advanced cancers. Background on the study: Earlier anti-PD-1, anti-PD-L1 or anti-CTLA-4 therapy was permitted; over 35% had received some.

The assay was immunoSEQ multiplex PCR, and TCRdb's table has in-frame clones only and misses some. The top ten clones hold 6.5% of a sample with about 82,000 clones, about 82% of them seen once. The CDR3 loop spans 16 amino acids. Deletions cut 4 bases from V and 5 bases from J, with 15 bases between. The V gene's germline CDR1 is SGHVS and CDR2 FQNEAQ. V usage is TRBV7-8 and J usage is TRBJ1-6; unclear D gene. Sequenced here: CD4+ or CD8+ T cells sorted from blood, sampled in a trial of the OX40 agonist ivuxolimab. The receptor was derived from an adult with an advanced solid tumor such as melanoma, head and neck, liver or kidney cancer. The CDR3 region is CASSSLVRVNNSPLHF. In DNA, the CDR3 is TGTGCCAGCAGCTCCCTAGTTAGGGTCAATAATTCACCCCTCCACTTT.